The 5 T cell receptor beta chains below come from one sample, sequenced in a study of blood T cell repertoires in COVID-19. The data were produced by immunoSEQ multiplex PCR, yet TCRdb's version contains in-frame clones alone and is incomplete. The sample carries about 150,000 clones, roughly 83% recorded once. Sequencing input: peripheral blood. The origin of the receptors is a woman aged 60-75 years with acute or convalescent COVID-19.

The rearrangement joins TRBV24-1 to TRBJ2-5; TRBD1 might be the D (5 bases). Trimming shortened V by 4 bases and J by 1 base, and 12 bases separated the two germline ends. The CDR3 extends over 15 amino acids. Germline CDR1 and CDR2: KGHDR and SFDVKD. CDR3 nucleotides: TGTGCCACCAGTGAGCCAGGGCCCCTCCAAGAGACCCAGTACTTC. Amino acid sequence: CATSEPGPLQETQYF.

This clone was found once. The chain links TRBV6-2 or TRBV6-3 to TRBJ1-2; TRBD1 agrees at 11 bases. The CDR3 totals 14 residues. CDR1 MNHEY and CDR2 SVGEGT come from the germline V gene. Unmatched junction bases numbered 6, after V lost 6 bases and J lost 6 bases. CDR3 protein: CASSGRDRGNGYTF. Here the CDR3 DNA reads TGTGCCAGCAGCGGCCGGGACAGGGGGAATGGCTACACCTTC.

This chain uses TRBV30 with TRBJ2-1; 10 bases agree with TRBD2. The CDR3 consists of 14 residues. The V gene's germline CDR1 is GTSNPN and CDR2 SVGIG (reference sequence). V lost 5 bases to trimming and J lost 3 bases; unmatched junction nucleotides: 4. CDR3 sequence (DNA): TGTGCCTGGCTAGCGGGGGAGTTCTACAATGAGCAGTTCTTC. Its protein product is CAWLAGEFYNEQFF.

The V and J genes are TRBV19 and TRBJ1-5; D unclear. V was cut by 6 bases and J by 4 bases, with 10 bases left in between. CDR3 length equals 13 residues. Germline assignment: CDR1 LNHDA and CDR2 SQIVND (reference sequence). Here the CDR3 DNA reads TGTGCCAGTAGCCTCAGAAGTAATCAGCCCCAGCATTTT. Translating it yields CASSLRSNQPQHF.

In nucleotides, the CDR3 is TGTGCCAGCAGATTCCTAGCGGGGGGTTACAATGAGCAGTTCTTC. Its translation: CASRFLAGGYNEQFF. The V gene is TRBV5-5, the J gene TRBJ2-1, with TRBD2 matching over 11 bases. V gave up 5 bases and J gave up 4 bases; unmatched junction bases: 5. Germline loops: CDR1 SGHKS, CDR2 YYEKEE (reference sequence). CDR3 size: 15 residues.